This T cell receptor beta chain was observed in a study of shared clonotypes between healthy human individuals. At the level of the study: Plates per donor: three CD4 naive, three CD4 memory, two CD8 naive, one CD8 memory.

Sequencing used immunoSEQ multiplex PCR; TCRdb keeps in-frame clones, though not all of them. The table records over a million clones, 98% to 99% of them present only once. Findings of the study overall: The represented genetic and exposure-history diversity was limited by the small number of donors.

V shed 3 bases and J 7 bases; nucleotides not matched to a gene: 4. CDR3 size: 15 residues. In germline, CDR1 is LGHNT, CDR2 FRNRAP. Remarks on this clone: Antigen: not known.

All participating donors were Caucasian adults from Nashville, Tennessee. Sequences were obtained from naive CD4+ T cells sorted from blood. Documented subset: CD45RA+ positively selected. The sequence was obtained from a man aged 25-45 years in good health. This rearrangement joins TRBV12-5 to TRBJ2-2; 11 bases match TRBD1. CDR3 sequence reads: CASGFGTGGIGELFF. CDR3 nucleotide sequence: TGTGCTAGTGGTTTCGGGACAGGGGGAATCGGGGAGCTGTTTTTT.